One sample yielded the 31 T cell receptor beta chains listed below, sequenced in a study of blood T cell repertoires in COVID-19. Assay used: immunoSEQ multiplex PCR; TCRdb lists only in-frame clones, some missing. The data show approximately 45,000 clones, around 75% seen once. What was sequenced was peripheral blood. Receptors were obtained from an older man with acute or convalescent COVID-19.

The sample holds one count of this clone. The V and J genes are TRBV5-3 and TRBJ1-1; 9 bases agree with TRBD1. TRBV5-3 is an open reading frame whose function is uncertain. CDR3 size: 18 residues. V was clipped by 1 base and J by 1 base; unmatched bases: 11. The DNA for the CDR3 is TGTGCCAGAAGCTTGCCCCGGGACAGGGAGGAAAAGAACACTGAAGCTTTCTTT. Translation gives CARSLPRDREEKNTEAFF.

V and J are TRBV27 and TRBJ2-7; D is undetermined. CDR3 length equals 14 residues. Germline V lookup: CDR1 MNHEY, CDR2 SMNVEV (reference sequence). V was pared by 6 bases and J by 1 base, with 13 bases between. CDR3 DNA sequence: TGTGCCAGCAGGTACCAGTTATCTTCCTACGAGCAGTACTTC. Protein sequence: CASRYQLSSYEQYF.

The chain couples TRBV28 to TRBJ2-1; D remains ambiguous. CDR3 length: 10 residues. V shed 2 bases and J shed 10 bases, with 3 bases lying between them. The V gene's germline CDR1 is MDHEN and CDR2 SYDVKM. CDR3: CASSLEEQFF. CDR3 coding DNA: TGTGCCAGCAGTTTAGAGGAGCAGTTCTTC.

The chain recombines TRBV18 with TRBJ2-7; maybe TRBD1 (5 bases). Germline-derived CDR1 and CDR2 are KGHSH and LQKENI. Trimming stripped 4 bases from V and 2 bases from J, with 9 bases between. This CDR3 is built from 13 residues. CDR3 sequence: CASSLIQAYEQYF. The DNA for the CDR3 is TGTGCCAGCTCACTCATACAGGCCTACGAGCAGTACTTC.

This clone was found a few times. The rearrangement joins TRBV28 to TRBJ1-1, with 7 positions matching TRBD1. V was clipped by 3 bases and J by 1 base; unmatched bases: 11. This CDR3 spans 17 amino acids. Germline V gene data show CDR1 as MDHEN and CDR2 as SYDVKM. The CDR3 bases are TGTGCCAGCAGTTTTCCCCTCTACAGGGGAGCGAACACTGAAGCTTTCTTT. Residues: CASSFPLYRGANTEAFF.

The chain carries TRBV28 and TRBJ1-2; no definite D call. The germline gives CDR1 MDHEN, CDR2 SYDVKM. The CDR3 spans 11 residues. V was trimmed by 5 bases and J by 3 bases, leaving 4 bases between them. For the CDR3, the DNA is TGTGCCAGCAGTCGGGACTATGGCTACACCTTC. Amino acid sequence: CASSRDYGYTF.

CDR3 sequence (DNA): TGTGCCAGCAGGGCTGGGACTAGCGGCTACAATGAGCAGTTCTTC. Translation: CASRAGTSGYNEQFF. The rearrangement uses TRBV2 and TRBJ2-1; 11 bases fit TRBD2. The CDR3 is made up of 15 amino acids. V lost 6 bases and J lost 3; bases outside the gene matches: 4. CDR1 SNHLY and CDR2 FYNNEI come from the germline V gene.

The chain links TRBV4-1 to TRBJ2-1; 12 bases line up with TRBD2. V dropped 1 base and J dropped 2; count of bases not matched to a gene: 0. The germline CDR1 and CDR2 sequences are MGHRA and YSYEKL. This CDR3 is built from 16 residues. The CDR3 nucleotides read TGCGCCAGCAGCCAAGGGACTAGCGGGACCTACAATGAGCAGTTCTTC. It yields the protein CASSQGTSGTYNEQFF.

This clone was observed a few times. This chain connects TRBV30 to TRBJ1-2; a weak D match, TRBD1 (6 bases). The CDR3 loop spans 14 amino acids. V was clipped by 0 bases and J by 6 bases, with 14 bases between them. Germline assignment: CDR1 GTSNPN and CDR2 SVGIG (reference sequence). For the CDR3, the DNA is TGTGCCTGGAGTGTACTCCAGGGGCGGGATGGCTACACCTTC. Protein sequence: CAWSVLQGRDGYTF.

The V and J genes are TRBV10-3 and TRBJ2-1, with TRBD2 matching over 7 bases. With V trimmed by 2 bases and J by 15 bases, 10 bases remained unmatched. There are 13 residues in the CDR3. CDR1 ENHRY and CDR2 SYGVKD come from the germline V gene. The CDR3 here is CAISEASGTKLFF. The CDR3 DNA reads TGTGCCATCAGTGAGGCGTCCGGGACTAAACTGTTCTTC.

The V and J genes are TRBV27 and TRBJ2-1; TRBD1 aligns across 9 bases. The CDR3 loop spans 16 amino acids. From germline, CDR1 is MNHEY and CDR2 SMNVEV (reference sequence). Losses at the gene ends were 0 bases for V and 4 bases for J; bases not matched to a gene: 4. Here the CDR3 reads CASSLSFGTGYNEQFF. CDR3 DNA: TGTGCCAGCAGTTTATCGTTCGGGACAGGGTACAATGAGCAGTTCTTC.

This chain connects TRBV5-1 to TRBJ1-1, with TRBD1 matching over 10 bases. This CDR3 has 14 residues. Losses at the gene ends were 0 bases for V and 7 bases for J; bases not matched to a gene: 3. The germline V gene has CDR1 SGHRS and CDR2 YFSETQ. CDR3 residues: CASSLGGTGVEAFF. CDR3 coding DNA: TGCGCCAGCAGCTTGGGAGGGACAGGGGTTGAAGCTTTCTTT. The full variable domain, completed using reference TRBV5-1 and TRBJ1-1, is KAGVTQTPRYLIKTRGQQVTLSCSPISGHRSVSWYQQTPGQGLQFLFEYFSETQRNKGNFPGRFSGRQFSNSRSEMNVSTLELGDSALYLCASSLGGTGVEAFFGQGTRLTVV.

This CDR3 reads CASSQQGTGPETQYF. CDR3 in DNA: TGCGCCAGCAGCCAACAGGGGACAGGGCCTGAGACCCAGTACTTC. The chain has TRBV4-1 and TRBJ2-5, with TRBD1 matching 9 bases. In germline, CDR1 is MGHRA, CDR2 YSYEKL. The CDR3 is made up of 15 amino acids. Trimming removed 2 bases from V and 5 bases from J; junction bases left unmatched: 6.

This chain uses TRBV3-1 (or the pseudogene TRBV3-2) with TRBJ1-5; D gene ambiguous. This CDR3 comprises 15 residues. V was clipped by 3 bases and J by 1 base, with 10 bases between them. The germline V gene encodes CDR1 LGHDT and CDR2 YNNKEL (reference sequence). CDR3: CASSQGGLSNQPQHF. In nucleotides, the CDR3 is TGTGCCAGCAGCCAGGGAGGGCTAAGCAATCAGCCCCAGCATTTT.

Worth noting for this clone: Different DNA sequences within this sample yield the same CDR3. The genes are TRBV15 and TRBJ1-2; D gene uncertain. Germline-derived CDR1 and CDR2 are LNHNV and YYDKDF (reference sequence). With 0 bases removed from V and 4 bases from J, the gap between germline ends came to 6 bases. This CDR3 has 13 residues. The CDR3 protein is CATSRDGVYGYTF. CDR3 nucleotides: TGTGCCACCAGCAGAGATGGAGTCTATGGCTACACCTTC.

The genes are TRBV28 and TRBJ2-7, with TRBD2 matching over 8 bases. The CDR3 contains 16 residues. Trimming removed 3 bases from V and 2 bases from J; junction bases left unmatched: 9. CDR1 and CDR2 from the germline V gene are MDHEN and SYDVKM. The CDR3 spells CASSFSLAGLTYEQYF. The CDR3 DNA follows: TGTGCCAGCAGTTTCTCCCTAGCGGGCCTCACCTACGAGCAGTACTTC.

The chain's CDR3 is CASRRQGAYEQYF. CDR3 nucleotides: TGTGCCAGCAGGCGACAGGGGGCGTACGAGCAGTACTTC. The V call is TRBV6-5, the J call TRBJ2-7, with TRBD1 matching 10 bases. The CDR3 contains 13 residues. Germline V lookup: CDR1 MNHEY, CDR2 SVGAGI. Trimming took 6 bases from V and 4 from J; bases not matched to a gene: 3.

This clone was picked up many times. J is TRBJ1-2 and V is TRBV27; D unclear. Germline-derived CDR1 and CDR2 are MNHEY and SMNVEV (reference sequence). Deletions cut 6 bases from V and 3 bases from J, with 14 bases between. The CDR3 spans 14 residues. CDR3 in DNA: TGTGCCAGCAGGCCAACGGGAAGGGACTATGGCTACACCTTC. Amino acid sequence: CASRPTGRDYGYTF.

This CDR3 is CASSLNTEAFF. Written as DNA, the CDR3 is TGTGCCAGTAGCCTTAACACTGAAGCTTTCTTT. The chain recombines TRBV19 with TRBJ1-1; D unclear. Trimming removed 6 bases from V and 2 bases from J, with 4 bases in between. Per the germline V gene, CDR1 is LNHDA and CDR2 is SQIVND (reference sequence). The CDR3 extends over 11 amino acids.

This clone was observed a handful of times. The chain couples TRBV2 to TRBJ2-5; TRBD2 matches 10 bases. This CDR3 has 16 amino acids. Germline loops: CDR1 SNHLY, CDR2 FYNNEI. The ends lost 2 bases at V and 6 bases at J; junction bases unmatched: 9. CDR3 bases: TGTGCCAGCAGTGAACTGGCTAGCGGGAGTCAGCAGACCCAGTACTTC. The encoded protein is CASSELASGSQQTQYF. The full variable domain, in which reference TRBV2 and TRBJ2-5 provide the parts outside the CDR3, is EPEVTQTPSHQVTQMGQEVILRCVPISNHLYFYWYRQILGQKVEFLVSFYNNEISEKSEIFDDQFSVERPDGSNFTLKIRSTKLEDSAMYFCASSELASGSQQTQYFGPGTRLLVL.

The gene calls are TRBV15 and TRBJ2-1; 8 positions agree with TRBD2. Germline V gene sequence: CDR1 LNHNV, CDR2 YYDKDF (reference sequence). J lost 3 bases, V lost 0 bases, and 7 bases had no gene match. The CDR3 sequence is 17 residues long. CDR3 nucleotide sequence: TGTGCCACCAGCAGAGAGCAAGCGGGAGACCGCTACAATGAGCAGTTCTTC. Its protein product is CATSREQAGDRYNEQFF.

The chain is built from TRBV19 and TRBJ2-1; a possible D gene is TRBD1 (5 bases). The germline CDR1 and CDR2 sequences are LNHDA and SQIVND (reference sequence). Trimming left V 2 bases short and J 1 base short, with 9 bases between. There are 15 residues in the CDR3. CDR3 DNA sequence: TGTGCCAGTAGTATACAGGGTTTGTCCTACAATGAGCAGTTCTTC. This sequence encodes CASSIQGLSYNEQFF.

The rearrangement uses TRBV5-4 and TRBJ1-2; 7 bases agree with TRBD1. The V gene's germline CDR1 is SGHNT and CDR2 YYREEE (reference sequence). Germline trimming cut 4 bases from V and 4 bases from J; bases unmatched to any gene: 7. This CDR3 has 14 residues. CDR3 region: CASSPGQSFYGYTF. In DNA, the CDR3 is TGTGCCAGCAGCCCGGGACAGAGCTTCTATGGCTACACCTTC.

The chain combines TRBV29-1 with TRBJ1-2; 9 bases map to TRBD1. The junction had 8 bases not matched to a gene; V was cut back by 5 bases and J by 4 bases. Germline CDR1 is SQVTM and CDR2 is ANQGSEA. This CDR3 comprises 14 residues. The CDR3 DNA reads as TGCAGCGTTAAAGGGGGACAGGGTCTCTATGGCTACACCTTC. Encoded protein: CSVKGGQGLYGYTF.

V usage is TRBV2 and J usage is TRBJ2-1; 8 nucleotides agree with TRBD2. Germline V gene lookup returns CDR1 SNHLY and CDR2 FYNNEI. The V segment lost 6 bases and the J segment 9 bases; nucleotides outside the gene matches: 10. The CDR3 has 14 residues. CDR3 residues: CASRAGEGSIEQFF. CDR3 bases: TGTGCCAGCAGAGCGGGAGAGGGGAGTATTGAGCAGTTCTTC.

The count of this clone is one. The chain recombines TRBV7-8 with TRBJ2-4; 10 positions match TRBD1. The germline CDR1 and CDR2 sequences are SGHVS and FQNEAQ. With 8 bases clipped from V and 1 base from J, the junction kept 5 bases outside the gene matches. This CDR3 is 15 amino acids long. CDR3 region: CASAPGQGAKNIQYF. The CDR3 nucleotides are TGTGCCAGCGCCCCGGGACAGGGGGCCAAAAACATTCAGTACTTC.

The chain employs TRBV3-1 (or the pseudogene TRBV3-2) and TRBJ2-4; 9 bases are shared with TRBD2. V shed 8 bases and J 13 bases; nucleotides not matched to a gene: 0. The CDR3 consists of 9 residues. Germline V gives CDR1 LGHDT, CDR2 YNNKEL (reference sequence). The CDR3 protein is CASGTSQYF. DNA of the CDR3: TGTGCCAGCGGGACTAGCCAGTACTTC.

On this clone: A read error may produce the germline difference seen at one junction end. This chain connects TRBV2 to TRBJ1-1; TRBD1 matches 7 bases. The CDR3 length is 15 residues. CDR1 SNHLY and CDR2 FYNNEI come from the germline V gene. The CDR3 sequence: CASMDRPEGRPEAFF. The CDR3 DNA follows: TGTGCCAGCATGGACAGGCCAGAGGGCAGACCTGAGGCTTTCTTT.

This clone was observed a few times. The V call is TRBV5-1, the J call TRBJ2-5; D ambiguous. CDR1 is SGHRS and CDR2 is YFSETQ in the germline V gene. The CDR3 consists of 15 residues. V was cut by 0 bases and J by 2 bases, with 11 bases left in between. In DNA, the CDR3 is TGCGCCAGCAGCTTGGCTGGGCTCTTACAAGAGACCCAGTACTTC. This gives the protein CASSLAGLLQETQYF. Looking up the rest from reference TRBV5-1 and TRBJ2-5 gives the full variable domain: KAGVTQTPRYLIKTRGQQVTLSCSPISGHRSVSWYQQTPGQGLQFLFEYFSETQRNKGNFPGRFSGRQFSNSRSEMNVSTLELGDSALYLCASSLAGLLQETQYFGPGTRLLVL.

This rearrangement joins TRBV6-6 to TRBJ2-3; TRBD2 agrees at 7 bases. The CDR3 is 15 residues long. Germline CDR1 MNHNY, CDR2 SVGAGI (reference sequence). V shed 6 bases and J 0 bases; nucleotides not matched to a gene: 6. CDR3 amino acids: CASRPAGISTDTQYF. CDR3 in DNA: TGTGCCAGCAGACCAGCGGGAATCAGCACAGATACGCAGTATTTT.

The gene calls are TRBV28 and TRBJ2-1, with 12 bases matching TRBD2. Germline V lookup: CDR1 MDHEN, CDR2 SYDVKM. The CDR3 is 15 residues long. V was pared by 6 bases and J by 7 bases, with 7 bases of the junction left unmatched. CDR3 in DNA: TGTGCCAGCAGCCTAACTAGCGGGAGGAGGAATGAGCAGTTCTTC. Amino acid sequence: CASSLTSGRRNEQFF. Full variable domain (outside the CDR3, taken from reference TRBV28 and TRBJ2-1): DVKVTQSSRYLVKRTGEKVFLECVQDMDHENMFWYRQDPGLGLRLIYFSYDVKMKEKGDIPEGYSVSREKKERFSLILESASTNQTSMYLCASSLTSGRRNEQFFGPGTRLTVL.